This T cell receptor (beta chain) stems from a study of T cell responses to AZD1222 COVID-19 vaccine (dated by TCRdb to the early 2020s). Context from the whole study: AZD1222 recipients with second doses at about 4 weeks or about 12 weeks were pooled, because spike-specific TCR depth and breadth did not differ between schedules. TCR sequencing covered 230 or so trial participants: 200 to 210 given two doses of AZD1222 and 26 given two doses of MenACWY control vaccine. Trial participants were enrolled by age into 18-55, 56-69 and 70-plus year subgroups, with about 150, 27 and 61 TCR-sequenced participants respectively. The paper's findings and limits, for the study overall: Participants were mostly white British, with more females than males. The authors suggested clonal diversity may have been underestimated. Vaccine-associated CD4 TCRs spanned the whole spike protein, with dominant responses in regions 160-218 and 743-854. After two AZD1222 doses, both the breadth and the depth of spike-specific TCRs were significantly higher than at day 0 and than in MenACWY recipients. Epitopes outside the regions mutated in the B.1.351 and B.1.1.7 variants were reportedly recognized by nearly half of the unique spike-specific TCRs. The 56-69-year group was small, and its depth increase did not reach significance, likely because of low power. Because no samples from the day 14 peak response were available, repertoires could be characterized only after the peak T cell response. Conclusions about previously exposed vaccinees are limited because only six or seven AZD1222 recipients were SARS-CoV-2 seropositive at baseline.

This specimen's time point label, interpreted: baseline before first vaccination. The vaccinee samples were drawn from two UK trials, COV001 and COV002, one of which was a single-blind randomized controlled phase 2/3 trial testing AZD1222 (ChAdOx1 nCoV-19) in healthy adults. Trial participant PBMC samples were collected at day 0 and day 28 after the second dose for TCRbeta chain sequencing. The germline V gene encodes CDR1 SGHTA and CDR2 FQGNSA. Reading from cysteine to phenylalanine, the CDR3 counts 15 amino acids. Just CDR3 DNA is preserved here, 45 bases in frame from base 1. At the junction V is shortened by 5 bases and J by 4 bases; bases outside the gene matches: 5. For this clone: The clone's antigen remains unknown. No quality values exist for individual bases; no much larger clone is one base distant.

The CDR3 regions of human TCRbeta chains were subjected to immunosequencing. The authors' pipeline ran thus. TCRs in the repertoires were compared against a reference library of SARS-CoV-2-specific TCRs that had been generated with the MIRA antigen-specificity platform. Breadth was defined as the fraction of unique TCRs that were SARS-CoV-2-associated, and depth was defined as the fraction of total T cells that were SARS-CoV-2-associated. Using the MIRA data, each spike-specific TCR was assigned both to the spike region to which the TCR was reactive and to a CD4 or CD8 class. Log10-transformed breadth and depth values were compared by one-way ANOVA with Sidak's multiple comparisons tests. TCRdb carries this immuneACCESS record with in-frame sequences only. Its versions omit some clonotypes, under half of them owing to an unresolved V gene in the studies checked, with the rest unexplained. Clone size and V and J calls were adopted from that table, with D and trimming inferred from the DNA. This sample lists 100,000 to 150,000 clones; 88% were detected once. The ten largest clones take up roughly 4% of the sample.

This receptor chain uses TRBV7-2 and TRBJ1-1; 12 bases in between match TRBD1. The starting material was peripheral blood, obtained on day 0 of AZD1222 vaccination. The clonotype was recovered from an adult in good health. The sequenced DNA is TGTGCCAGCAGCCGGGACAGGGGGCAGAGCACTGAAGCTTTCTTT. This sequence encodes CASSRDRGQSTEAFF.